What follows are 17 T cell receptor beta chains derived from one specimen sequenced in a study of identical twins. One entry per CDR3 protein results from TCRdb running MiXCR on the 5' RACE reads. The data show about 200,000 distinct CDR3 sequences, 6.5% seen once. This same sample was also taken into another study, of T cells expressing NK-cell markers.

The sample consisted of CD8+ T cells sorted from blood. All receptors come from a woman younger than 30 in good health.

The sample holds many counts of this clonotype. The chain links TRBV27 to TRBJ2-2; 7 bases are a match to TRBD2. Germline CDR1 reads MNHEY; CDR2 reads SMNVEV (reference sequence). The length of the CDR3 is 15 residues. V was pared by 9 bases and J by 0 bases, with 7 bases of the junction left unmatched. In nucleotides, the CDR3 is TGTGCCAGTAACTCGGGGACTACGAACACCGGGGAGCTGTTTTTT. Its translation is CASNSGTTNTGELFF.

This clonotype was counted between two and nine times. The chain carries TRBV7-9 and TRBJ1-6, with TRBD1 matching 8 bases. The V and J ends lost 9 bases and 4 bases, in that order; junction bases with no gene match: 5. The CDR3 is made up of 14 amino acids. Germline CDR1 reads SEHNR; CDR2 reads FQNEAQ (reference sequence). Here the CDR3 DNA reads TGTGCCAGTAAGACAGGGGCATATAATTCACCCCTCCACTTT. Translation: CASKTGAYNSPLHF.

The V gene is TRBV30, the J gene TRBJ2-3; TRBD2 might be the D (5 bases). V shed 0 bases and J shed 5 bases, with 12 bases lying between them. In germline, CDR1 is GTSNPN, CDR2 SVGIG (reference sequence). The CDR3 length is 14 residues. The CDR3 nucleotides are TGTGCCTGGAGTGTTACGGGGAACAGAGATACGCAGTATTTT. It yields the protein CAWSVTGNRDTQYF.

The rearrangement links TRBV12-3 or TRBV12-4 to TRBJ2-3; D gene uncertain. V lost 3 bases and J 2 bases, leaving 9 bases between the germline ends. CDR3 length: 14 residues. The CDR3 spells CASSFGTNTDTQYF. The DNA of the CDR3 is TGTGCCAGCAGTTTCGGAACCAACACAGATACGCAGTATTTT.

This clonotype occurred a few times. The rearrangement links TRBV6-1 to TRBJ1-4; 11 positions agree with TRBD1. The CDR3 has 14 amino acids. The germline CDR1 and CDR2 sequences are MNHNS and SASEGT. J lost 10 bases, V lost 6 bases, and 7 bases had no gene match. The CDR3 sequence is CASSSGTGGGKLFF. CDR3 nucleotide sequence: TGTGCCAGCAGCTCCGGGACAGGGGGGGGAAAACTGTTTTTT.

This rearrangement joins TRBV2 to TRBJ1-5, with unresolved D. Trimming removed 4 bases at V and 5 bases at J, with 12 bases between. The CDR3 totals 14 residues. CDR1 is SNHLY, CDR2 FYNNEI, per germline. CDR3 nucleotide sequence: TGTGCCAGCAGTGGGATGGGGAGAGATCAGCCCCAGCATTTT. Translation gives CASSGMGRDQPQHF.

For the CDR3, the DNA is TGCAGTGCTAGAGGCGCCTCCGAATGGGATACGCAGTATTTT. Translated, it gives CSARGASEWDTQYF. V gene TRBV20-1 combines with J gene TRBJ2-3; no clear D gene. V was pared by 1 base and J by 6 bases, with 14 bases between. Germline values: CDR1 DFQATT, CDR2 SNEGSKA (reference sequence). The CDR3 covers 14 residues.

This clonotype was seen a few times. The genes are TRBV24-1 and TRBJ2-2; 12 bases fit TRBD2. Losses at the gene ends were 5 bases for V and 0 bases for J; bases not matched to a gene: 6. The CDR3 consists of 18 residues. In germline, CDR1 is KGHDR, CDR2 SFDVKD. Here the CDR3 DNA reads TGTGCCACCAGTGCCTCGACTAGCGGGGGCCCGAACACCGGGGAGCTGTTTTTT. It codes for CATSASTSGGPNTGELFF.

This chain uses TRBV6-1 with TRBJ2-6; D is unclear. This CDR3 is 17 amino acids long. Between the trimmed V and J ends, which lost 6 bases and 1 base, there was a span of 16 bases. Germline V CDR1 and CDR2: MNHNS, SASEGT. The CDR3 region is CASSPRYKRSGANVLTF. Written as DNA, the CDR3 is TGTGCCAGCAGCCCACGCTATAAGCGATCTGGGGCCAACGTCCTGACTTTC.

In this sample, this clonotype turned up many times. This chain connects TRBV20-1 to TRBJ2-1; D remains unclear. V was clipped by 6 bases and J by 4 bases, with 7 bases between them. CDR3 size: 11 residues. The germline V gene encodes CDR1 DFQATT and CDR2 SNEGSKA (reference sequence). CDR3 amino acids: CSAPEYNEQFF. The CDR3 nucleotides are TGCAGTGCCCCAGAGTACAATGAGCAGTTCTTC.

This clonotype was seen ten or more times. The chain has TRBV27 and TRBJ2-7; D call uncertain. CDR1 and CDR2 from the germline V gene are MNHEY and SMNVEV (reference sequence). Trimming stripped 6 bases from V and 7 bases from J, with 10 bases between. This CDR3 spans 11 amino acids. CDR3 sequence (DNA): TGTGCCAGCAGCTTAGGAACTGAGCAGTACTTC. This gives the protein CASSLGTEQYF.

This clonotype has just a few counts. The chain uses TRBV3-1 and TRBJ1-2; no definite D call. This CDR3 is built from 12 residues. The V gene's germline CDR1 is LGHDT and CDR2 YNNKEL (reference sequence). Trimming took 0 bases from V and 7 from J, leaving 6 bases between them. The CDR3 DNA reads TGTGCCAGCAGCCAAGATCTGGCTGGCTACACCTTC. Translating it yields CASSQDLAGYTF.

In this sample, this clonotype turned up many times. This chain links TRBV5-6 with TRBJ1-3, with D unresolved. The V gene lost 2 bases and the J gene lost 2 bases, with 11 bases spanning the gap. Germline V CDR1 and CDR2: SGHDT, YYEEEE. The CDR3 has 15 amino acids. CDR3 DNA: TGTGCCAGCAGCTTCGTAGGAACAGCTGGAAACACCATATATTTT. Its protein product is CASSFVGTAGNTIYF.

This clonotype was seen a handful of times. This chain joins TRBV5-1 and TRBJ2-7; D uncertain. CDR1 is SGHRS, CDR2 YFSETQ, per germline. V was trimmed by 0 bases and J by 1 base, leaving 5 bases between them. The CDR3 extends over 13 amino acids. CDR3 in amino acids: CASSLELSYEQYF. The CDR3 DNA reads TGCGCCAGCAGCTTGGAGTTATCCTACGAGCAGTACTTC.

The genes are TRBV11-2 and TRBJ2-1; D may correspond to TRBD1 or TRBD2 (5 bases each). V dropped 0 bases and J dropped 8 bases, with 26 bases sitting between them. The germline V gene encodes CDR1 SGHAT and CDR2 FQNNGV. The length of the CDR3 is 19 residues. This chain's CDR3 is CASSLDGGSRASYRYEQFF. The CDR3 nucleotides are TGTGCCAGCAGCTTAGATGGGGGATCTAGAGCTTCTTACAGGTATGAGCAGTTCTTC. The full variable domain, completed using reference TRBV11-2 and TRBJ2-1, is EAGVAQSPRYKIIEKRQSVAFWCNPISGHATLYWYQQILGQGPKLLIQFQNNGVVDDSQLPKDRFSAERLKGVDSTLKIQPAKLEDSAVYLCASSLDGGSRASYRYEQFFGPGTRLTVL.

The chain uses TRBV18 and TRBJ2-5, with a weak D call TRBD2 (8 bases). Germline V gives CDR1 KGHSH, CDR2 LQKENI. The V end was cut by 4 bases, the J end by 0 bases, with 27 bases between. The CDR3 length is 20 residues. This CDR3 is CASSHAGTDYSSGYQETQYF. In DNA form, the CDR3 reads TGTGCCAGCTCACACGCCGGGACAGACTACTCTAGCGGGTACCAAGAGACCCAGTACTTC. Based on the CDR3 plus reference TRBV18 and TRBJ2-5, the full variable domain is NAGVMQNPRHLVRRRGQEARLRCSPMKGHSHVYWYRQLPEEGLKFMVYLQKENIIDESGMPKERFSAEFPKEGPSILRIQQVVRGDSAAYFCASSHAGTDYSSGYQETQYFGPGTRLLVL.

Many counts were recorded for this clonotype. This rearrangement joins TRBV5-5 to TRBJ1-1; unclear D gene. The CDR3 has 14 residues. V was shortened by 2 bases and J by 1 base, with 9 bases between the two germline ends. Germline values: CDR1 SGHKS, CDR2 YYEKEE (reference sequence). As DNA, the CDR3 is TGTGCCAGCAGCTTTCGTACGGCGAACACTGAAGCTTTCTTT. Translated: CASSFRTANTEAFF.